This passage covers 30 T cell receptor beta chains from one sample sequenced in a study of T-cell reconstitution after alpha-beta-depleted transplantation in children. Unique molecular identifiers were incorporated into the prepared TCRbeta library. TCRdb reprocessed the PCR reads with MiXCR, giving one entry per CDR3 protein. The table shows around 500,000 distinct CDR3 sequences, with roughly 23% occurring only once. The sample consisted of PBMCs, mostly from graft donor cells, taken 360 days after TCRalphabeta/CD19-depleted stem cell transplant. Receptors were obtained from a boy under two years old who had a stem cell transplant for acute myeloid leukemia, so the T cells may come from the graft donor.

This clonotype has at least ten counts. The gene calls are TRBV14 and TRBJ1-6; 9 positions match TRBD1. Germline values: CDR1 SGHDN, CDR2 FVKESK. Germline trimming cut 3 bases from V and 8 bases from J; bases unmatched to any gene: 17. This CDR3 is 19 amino acids long. DNA for the CDR3: TGTGCCAGCAGCCAGACACAGGGGGCAGCTGGGCTTCGAGATTCACCCCTCCACTTT. It specifies CASSQTQGAAGLRDSPLHF. The full variable domain, its missing parts supplied by reference TRBV14 and TRBJ1-6, is EAGVTQFPSHSVIEKGQTVTLRCDPISGHDNLYWYRRVMGKEIKFLLHFVKESKQDESGMPNNRFLAERTGGTYSTLKVQPAELEDSGVYFCASSQTQGAAGLRDSPLHFGNGTRLTVT.

The chain recombines TRBV5-1 with TRBJ2-2; perhaps TRBD1 as D (6 bases). V was cut by 8 bases and J by 5 bases, with 19 bases left in between. Germline V gene data show CDR1 as SGHRS and CDR2 as YFSETQ. The CDR3 spans 15 residues. CDR3 sequence: CASGTGSVQTGELFF. In DNA, the CDR3 is TGCGCCAGTGGCACAGGGTCGGTTCAGACCGGGGAGCTGTTTTTT.

J is TRBJ2-1 and V is TRBV7-9; possible D gene TRBD2, 6 bases. CDR3 size: 16 residues. Between the trimmed V and J ends, which lost 0 bases and 3 bases, there was a span of 12 bases. Per germline, CDR1 SEHNR and CDR2 FQNEAQ (reference sequence). The DNA for the CDR3 is TGTGCCAGCAGCTTAGCGGAGCGGGCTATCTACAATGAGCAGTTCTTC. Amino acids: CASSLAERAIYNEQFF.

The rearrangement joins TRBV27 to TRBJ2-1; D possibly corresponds to TRBD1 (5 bases). This CDR3 has 16 residues. Trimming stripped 0 bases from V and 0 bases from J, with 9 bases between. Germline CDR1 reads MNHEY; CDR2 reads SMNVEV (reference sequence). This CDR3 reads CASSLSTATSYNEQFF. DNA for the CDR3: TGTGCCAGCAGTTTATCGACAGCGACCTCCTACAATGAGCAGTTCTTC.

This clonotype was picked up many times. The chain uses TRBV5-1 and TRBJ1-1, with 9 bases that match TRBD1. Per the germline V gene, CDR1 is SGHRS and CDR2 is YFSETQ. The trim removed 4 bases at V and 4 bases at J, leaving 5 bases unmatched. The CDR3 loop spans 14 amino acids. The CDR3 protein is CASSPGQGSTEAFF. The CDR3 nucleotides are TGCGCCAGCAGCCCGGGACAGGGATCCACTGAAGCTTTCTTT. The full variable domain, completed using reference TRBV5-1 and TRBJ1-1, is KAGVTQTPRYLIKTRGQQVTLSCSPISGHRSVSWYQQTPGQGLQFLFEYFSETQRNKGNFPGRFSGRQFSNSRSEMNVSTLELGDSALYLCASSPGQGSTEAFFGQGTRLTVV.

In nucleotides, the CDR3 is TGTGCCAGCAGGCCCCTCACCGGGGAGCTGTTTTTT. Its translation is CASRPLTGELFF. The rearrangement links TRBV11-2 to TRBJ2-2; D uncertain. The CDR3 spans 12 residues. Germline V CDR1 and CDR2: SGHAT, FQNNGV. Trimming left V 6 bases short and J 4 bases short, with 6 bases between.

This clonotype turned up a few times. The chain recombines TRBV13 with TRBJ1-2; TRBD1 might be the D (5 bases). The CDR3 is 15 residues long. Germline assignment: CDR1 PRHDT and CDR2 FYEKMQ (reference sequence). Trimming took off 3 bases at V and 4 bases at J, with 15 bases between the two ends. DNA for the CDR3: TGTGCCAGCAGCTTCGGGCTTGGGGCGGCCTATGGCTACACCTTC. It yields the protein CASSFGLGAAYGYTF.

This chain joins TRBV9 and TRBJ1-2; the D is unclear. Germline loops: CDR1 SGDLS, CDR2 YYNGEE. This CDR3 has 14 amino acids. V was clipped by 3 bases and J by 3 bases, with 12 bases between them. CDR3 region: CASSGGRIYYGYTF. The CDR3 DNA sequence: TGTGCCAGCAGCGGAGGACGTATTTACTATGGCTACACCTTC.

This clonotype was recorded a few times. The chain recombines TRBV7-2 with TRBJ1-1, with TRBD1 matching 7 bases. The V gene's germline CDR1 is SGHTA and CDR2 FQGNSA. V shed 5 bases, J shed 8 bases, and the junction held 5 bases outside the gene matches. The CDR3 contains 12 residues. The CDR3 DNA reads TGTGCCAGCAGCAGGGACAGTGCGGAAGCTTTCTTT. It specifies CASSRDSAEAFF. Using reference TRBV7-2 and TRBJ1-1 for the parts outside the CDR3, the full variable domain is GAGVSQSPSNKVTEKGKDVELRCDPISGHTALYWYRQSLGQGLEFLIYFQGNSAPDKSGLPSDRFSAERTGGSVSTLTIQRTQQEDSAVYLCASSRDSAEAFFGQGTRLTVV.

This clonotype was observed at least ten times. This chain links TRBV20-1 with TRBJ2-7; the D gene could be TRBD1 or TRBD2 (5 bases each). This CDR3 region has 17 residues. V was clipped by 6 bases and J by 5 bases, with 29 bases between them. CDR1 DFQATT and CDR2 SNEGSKA come from the germline V gene (reference sequence). DNA for the CDR3: TGCAGTGCAACCCCCACCCCCCGGGACCCAAAAGGCAACGAGCAGTACGTC. Protein product: CSATPTPRDPKGNEQYV.

The chain joins TRBV20-1 to TRBJ2-3; 8 bases are a match to TRBD2. The germline V gene encodes CDR1 DFQATT and CDR2 SNEGSKA (reference sequence). This CDR3 is built from 17 residues. The V gene end was trimmed by 1 base and the J gene end by 5 bases; junction bases not matched to a gene: 14. The chain's CDR3 is CSARGTRGGGTKDTQYF. As DNA, the CDR3 is TGCAGTGCTAGAGGAACCCGGGGGGGCGGTACAAAAGATACGCAGTATTTT.

V is TRBV5-1 and J is TRBJ1-2, with D uncertain. The CDR3 runs 14 residues. The ends were cut back, 2 bases at V and 6 bases at J, with 14 bases in the middle. Germline-derived CDR1 and CDR2 are SGHRS and YFSETQ. In DNA, the CDR3 is TGCGCCAGCAGCTTTAGTGGCGCCTTCGATGGCTACACCTTC. Its protein is CASSFSGAFDGYTF. The variable domain in full, completed from reference TRBV5-1 and TRBJ1-2, reads KAGVTQTPRYLIKTRGQQVTLSCSPISGHRSVSWYQQTPGQGLQFLFEYFSETQRNKGNFPGRFSGRQFSNSRSEMNVSTLELGDSALYLCASSFSGAFDGYTFGSGTRLTVV.

The CDR3 reads CASSPSGELTYEQYF. CDR3 sequence (DNA): TGTGCCAGCTCACCGTCAGGGGAACTAACCTACGAGCAGTACTTC. The chain recombines TRBV18 with TRBJ2-7, with a weak D call TRBD1 (6 bases). The CDR3 has 15 amino acids. Germline CDR1 and CDR2: KGHSH and LQKENI. Trimming cost V 3 bases and J 2 bases, with 14 bases left between them.

The chain combines TRBV20-1 with TRBJ1-5; D is uncertain. The CDR3 is made up of 12 amino acids. The germline CDR1 and CDR2 sequences are DFQATT and SNEGSKA (reference sequence). Trimming cost V 7 bases and J 6 bases, with 13 bases left between them. The CDR3 DNA is TGCAGTGTTCTGGAATTTCCTCAGCCCCAGCATTTT. As protein: CSVLEFPQPQHF.

The table lists this clonotype with many counts. The rearrangement links TRBV12-3 or TRBV12-4 to TRBJ2-1; TRBD1 might be the D (6 bases). The CDR3 length is 14 residues. Trimming left V 5 bases short and J 4 bases short, with 12 bases between. The CDR3 here is CASSPPGTYNEQFF. CDR3 DNA: TGTGCCAGCAGTCCGCCCGGGACATACAATGAGCAGTTCTTC.

There are a few counts of this clonotype. V usage is TRBV5-6 and J usage is TRBJ2-2, with a tentative D call TRBD2 (5 bases). The germline V and J ends were trimmed by 6 bases and 4 bases, with 7 bases remaining between them. Germline V lookup: CDR1 SGHDT, CDR2 YYEEEE. The CDR3 totals 12 residues. CDR3 region: CASTAGTGELFF. CDR3 sequence (DNA): TGTGCCAGCACCGCGGGCACCGGGGAGCTGTTTTTT.

Many counts were recorded for this clonotype. The chain couples TRBV6-5 to TRBJ2-2, with a tentative D call TRBD1 (6 bases). V was pared by 5 bases and J by 2 bases, with 12 bases between. The CDR3 runs 15 residues. Per germline, CDR1 MNHEY and CDR2 SVGAGI. CDR3 sequence reads: CASSPQGTNTGELFF. DNA for the CDR3: TGTGCCAGCAGTCCTCAGGGGACCAACACCGGGGAGCTGTTTTTT.

A note on this clonotype: A much larger clone is a single base away; this may be a read error. The V call is TRBV20-1, the J call TRBJ2-4, with TRBD1 matching over 9 bases. The CDR3 extends over 15 amino acids. Germline CDR1 DFQATT, CDR2 SNEGSKA (reference sequence). Written as DNA, the CDR3 is TGCTGTGCTGACAGGGGGGGAAGCGCCAAAAACATTCAGTACTTC. As protein: CCADRGGSAKNIQYF.

This clonotype was seen ten or more times. This chain connects TRBV14 to TRBJ1-1, with no clear D. CDR3 length: 11 amino acids. V lost 0 bases to trimming and J lost 14 bases, with 10 bases between them. CDR1 and CDR2 (germline): SGHDN, FVKESK. The CDR3 nucleotides read TGTGCCAGCAGCCAAGATTATCGTCACTTCTTT. Its protein is CASSQDYRHFF.

The V and J genes are TRBV12-3 or TRBV12-4 and TRBJ2-1; possibly TRBD1 or TRBD2 for D (6 bases each). Trimming shortened V by 1 base and J by 3 bases, and 16 bases separated the two germline ends. The CDR3 has 17 amino acids. CDR3 nucleotide sequence: TGTGCCAGCAGTTTAGGTCTACCGGGGGCCATCTACAATGAGCAGTTCTTC. Protein: CASSLGLPGAIYNEQFF.

The count of this clonotype is one. V usage is TRBV10-3 and J usage is TRBJ1-1; perhaps TRBD1 as D (5 bases). V was pared by 8 bases and J by 1 base, with 8 bases between. Germline V gene data show CDR1 as ENHRY and CDR2 as SYGVKD. CDR3 length equals 12 residues. The CDR3 DNA follows: TGTGCCATCTCGGGGACGAACACTGAAGCTTTCTTT. As protein: CAISGTNTEAFF.

The chain recombines TRBV18 with TRBJ1-5; D is possibly TRBD1 (6 bases). Trimming cost V 4 bases and J 5 bases, with 12 bases left between them. CDR1 and CDR2 (germline): KGHSH, LQKENI. The CDR3 consists of 14 residues. In DNA, the CDR3 is TGTGCCAGCTCACAGGGGACATCTGATCAGCCCCAGCATTTT. Translated, it gives CASSQGTSDQPQHF. The complete variable domain, with remaining parts taken from reference TRBV18 and TRBJ1-5, reads NAGVMQNPRHLVRRRGQEARLRCSPMKGHSHVYWYRQLPEEGLKFMVYLQKENIIDESGMPKERFSAEFPKEGPSILRIQQVVRGDSAAYFCASSQGTSDQPQHFGDGTRLSIL.

The chain combines TRBV11-2 with TRBJ1-1; 7 nucleotides match TRBD1. Losses at the gene ends were 7 bases for V and 1 base for J; bases not matched to a gene: 6. Germline V gene sequence: CDR1 SGHAT, CDR2 FQNNGV. This CDR3 is 14 amino acids long. In DNA form, the CDR3 reads TGTGCCAGCACCCCGGAGGGGGCGAACACTGAAGCTTTCTTT. Translated: CASTPEGANTEAFF.

This clonotype was seen many times. The rearrangement uses TRBV7-2 and TRBJ2-7; 7 positions match TRBD1. The germline gives CDR1 SGHTA, CDR2 FQGNSA. The V and J ends lost 4 bases and 2 bases, in that order; junction bases with no gene match: 14. The CDR3 runs to 17 residues. The CDR3 here is CASSWTDTRQGPYEQYF. As DNA, the CDR3 is TGTGCCAGCAGCTGGACGGACACCAGACAGGGCCCCTACGAGCAGTACTTC.

V gene TRBV7-2 combines with J gene TRBJ1-1; no clear D gene. V lost 6 bases and J 8 bases, leaving 19 bases between the germline ends. Germline loops: CDR1 SGHTA, CDR2 FQGNSA. The CDR3 sequence is 14 residues long. The CDR3 reads CASRRVNQNSEAFF. In nucleotides, the CDR3 is TGTGCCAGCAGACGGGTAAACCAAAACTCCGAAGCTTTCTTT.

This clonotype was detected only a few times. The chain links TRBV6-4 to TRBJ2-2; D gene uncertain. The CDR3 runs to 14 residues. Trimming removed 3 bases at V and 5 bases at J, with 10 bases between. The germline V gene has CDR1 MRHNA and CDR2 SNTAGT. The CDR3 spells CASSEDRYTGELFF. CDR3 in DNA: TGTGCCAGCAGTGAAGATCGGTATACCGGGGAGCTGTTTTTT.

CDR3 bases: TGTGCCAGCAGCGTAGTGAAAGACGAAGCTTTCTTT. It translates to CASSVVKDEAFF. The genes are TRBV9 and TRBJ1-1; unclear D gene. CDR3 length: 12 residues. V lost 0 bases and J 8 bases, leaving 8 bases between the germline ends. Germline-derived CDR1 and CDR2 are SGDLS and YYNGEE. Full variable domain (outside the CDR3, taken from reference TRBV9 and TRBJ1-1): DSGVTQTPKHLITATGQRVTLRCSPRSGDLSVYWYQQSLDQGLQFLIQYYNGEERAKGNILERFSAQQFPDLHSELNLSSLELGDSALYFCASSVVKDEAFFGQGTRLTVV.

This clonotype has at least ten counts. The chain carries TRBV11-2 and TRBJ2-7, with D perhaps being TRBD1 or TRBD2 (5 bases each). Looked up from germline, CDR1 is SGHAT and CDR2 is FQNNGV. The CDR3 has 12 residues. The V end lost 1 base, the J end lost 6 bases, and 7 bases lay between the germline ends. CDR3: CASSLVRGEQYF. The CDR3 nucleotides are TGTGCCAGCAGCTTAGTGAGGGGCGAGCAGTACTTC.

In its sample, this clonotype was seen a few times. The V gene is TRBV20-1, the J gene TRBJ2-5, with D perhaps TRBD1 (6 bases). Trimming removed 6 bases from V and 4 bases from J, with 12 bases in between. CDR1 and CDR2 from the germline V gene are DFQATT and SNEGSKA (reference sequence). The CDR3 is 12 amino acids. CDR3 DNA: TGCAGTGCGAGGACAGTGCCAGAGACCCAGTACTTC. Its translation: CSARTVPETQYF.

This clonotype was picked up many times. The genes are TRBV20-1 and TRBJ2-3, with a tentative D call TRBD2 (7 bases). Germline values: CDR1 DFQATT, CDR2 SNEGSKA (reference sequence). This CDR3 comprises 15 residues. Trimming stripped 1 base from V and 2 bases from J, with 13 bases between. The CDR3 coding sequence is TGCAGTGCTAGAGTCGGGGGGCGAAACACAGATACGCAGTATTTT. It yields the protein CSARVGGRNTDTQYF.